This T cell receptor (beta chain) was profiled in a study of tumor-infiltrating lymphocytes in primary liver carcinoma. Per the germline V gene, CDR1 is MDHEN and CDR2 is SYDVKM. The CDR3 contains 15 residues. V dropped 5 bases and J dropped 1; count of bases not matched to a gene: 6. Reverse transcription of 450 to 500 ng total RNA with a constant-region primer produced TCR beta cDNA. ARM-PCR was slightly modified, and three nested multiplex PCR rounds with it gave rise to the TCR beta libraries. TRBV1-TRBV30 forward primers paired with a C-beta reverse primer were used in the first two PCR rounds, which ran about 11 cycles each. TCRdb processed the multiplex PCR reads anew with MiXCR; each CDR3 protein has one entry. Among about 48,000 distinct CDR3 sequences listed, 70% to 80% were seen once. Study-wide findings and caveats: The difference in top-250-clone fraction between tumors and blood was significant, favoring tumors (p = 0.039).

The study co-extracted DNA and RNA from around 20-30 mg of unsorted bulk tissue. Many counts were recorded for this clonotype. Its antigen is still unknown. The chain employs TRBV28 and TRBJ2-7; 9 nucleotides line up with TRBD1. The sequence derives from a man in his forties with primary liver carcinoma and hepatitis B virus infection. Sequenced material: liver tumor tissue from sampling region 3. Subset noted: tumor region T3, left-lateral pole. This CDR3 is CASSLPGTGSYEQYF. The DNA for the CDR3 is TGTGCCAGCAGTCTTCCCGGGACAGGGTCCTACGAGCAGTACTTC.